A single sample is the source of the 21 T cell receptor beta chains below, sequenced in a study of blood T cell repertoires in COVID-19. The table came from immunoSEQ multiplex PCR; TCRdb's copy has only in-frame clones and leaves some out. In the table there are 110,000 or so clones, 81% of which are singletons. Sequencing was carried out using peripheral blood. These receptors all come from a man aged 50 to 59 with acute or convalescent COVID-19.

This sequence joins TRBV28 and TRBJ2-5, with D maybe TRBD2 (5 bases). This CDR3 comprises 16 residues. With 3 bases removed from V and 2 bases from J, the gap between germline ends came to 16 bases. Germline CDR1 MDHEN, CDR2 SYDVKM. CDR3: CASSFSYIGGQETQYF. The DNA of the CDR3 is TGTGCCAGCAGTTTTTCGTACATCGGAGGACAAGAGACCCAGTACTTC.

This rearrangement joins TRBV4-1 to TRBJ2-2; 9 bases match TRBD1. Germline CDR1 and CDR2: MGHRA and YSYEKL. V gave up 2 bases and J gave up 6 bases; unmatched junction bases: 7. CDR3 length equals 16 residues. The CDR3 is CASSQPGQGKAGELFF. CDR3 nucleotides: TGCGCCAGCAGCCAACCCGGACAGGGGAAGGCCGGGGAGCTGTTTTTT.

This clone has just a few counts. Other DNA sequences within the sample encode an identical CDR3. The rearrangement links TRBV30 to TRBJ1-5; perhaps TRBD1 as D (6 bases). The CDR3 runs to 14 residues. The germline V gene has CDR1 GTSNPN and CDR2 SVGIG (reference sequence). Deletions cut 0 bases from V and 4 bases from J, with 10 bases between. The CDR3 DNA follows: TGTGCCTGGAGTGTGGGCAGGGGAAATCAGCCCCAGCATTTT. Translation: CAWSVGRGNQPQHF.

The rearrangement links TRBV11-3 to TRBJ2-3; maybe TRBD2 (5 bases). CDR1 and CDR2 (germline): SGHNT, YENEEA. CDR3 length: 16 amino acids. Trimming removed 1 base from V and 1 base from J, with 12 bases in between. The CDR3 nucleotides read TGTGCCAGCAGCTTAGGAACTAGTTGGCGCACAGATACGCAGTATTTT. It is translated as CASSLGTSWRTDTQYF.

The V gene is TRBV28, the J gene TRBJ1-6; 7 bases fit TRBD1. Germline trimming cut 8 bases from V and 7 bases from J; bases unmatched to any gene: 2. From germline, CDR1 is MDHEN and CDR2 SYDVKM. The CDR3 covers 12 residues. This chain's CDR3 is CASDRVNSPLHF. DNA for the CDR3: TGTGCCAGCGACAGGGTGAATTCACCCCTCCACTTT.

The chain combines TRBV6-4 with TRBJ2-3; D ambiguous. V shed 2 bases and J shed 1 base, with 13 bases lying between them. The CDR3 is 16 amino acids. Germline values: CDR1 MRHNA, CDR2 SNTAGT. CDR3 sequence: CASSDPWQTGTDTQYF. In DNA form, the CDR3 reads TGTGCCAGCAGTGACCCCTGGCAAACCGGCACAGATACGCAGTATTTT.

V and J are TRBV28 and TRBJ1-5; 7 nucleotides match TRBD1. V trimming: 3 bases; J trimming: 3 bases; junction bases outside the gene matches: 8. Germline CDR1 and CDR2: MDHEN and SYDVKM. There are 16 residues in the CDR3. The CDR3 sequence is CASSFTGTAYNQPQHF. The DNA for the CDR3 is TGTGCCAGCAGTTTTACCGGGACAGCGTACAATCAGCCCCAGCATTTT.

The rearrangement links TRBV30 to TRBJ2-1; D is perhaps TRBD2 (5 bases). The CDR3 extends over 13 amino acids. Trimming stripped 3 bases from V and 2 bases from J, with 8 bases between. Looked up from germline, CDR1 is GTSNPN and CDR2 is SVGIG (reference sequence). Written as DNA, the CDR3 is TGTGCCTGGAGGGGGAGTACCTACAATGAGCAGTTCTTC. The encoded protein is CAWRGSTYNEQFF.

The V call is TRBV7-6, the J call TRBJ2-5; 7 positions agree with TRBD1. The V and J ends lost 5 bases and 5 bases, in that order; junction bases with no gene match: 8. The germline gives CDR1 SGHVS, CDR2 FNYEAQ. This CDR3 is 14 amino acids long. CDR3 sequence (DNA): TGTGCCAGCAGCCCGACCAACAGGGGCGAGACCCAGTACTTC. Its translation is CASSPTNRGETQYF.

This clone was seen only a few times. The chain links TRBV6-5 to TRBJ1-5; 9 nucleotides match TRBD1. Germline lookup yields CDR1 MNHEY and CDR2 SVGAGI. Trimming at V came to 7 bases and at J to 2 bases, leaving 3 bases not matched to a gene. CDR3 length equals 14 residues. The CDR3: CASTRTGGNQPQHF. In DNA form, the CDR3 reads TGTGCCAGCACCAGGACAGGGGGCAATCAGCCCCAGCATTTT.

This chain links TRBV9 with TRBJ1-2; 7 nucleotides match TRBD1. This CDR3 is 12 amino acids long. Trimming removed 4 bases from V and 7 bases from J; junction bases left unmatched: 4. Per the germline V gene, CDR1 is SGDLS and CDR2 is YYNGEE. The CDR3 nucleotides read TGTGCCAGCAGCAAGAGGGGGCTTGGCTACACCTTC. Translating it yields CASSKRGLGYTF.

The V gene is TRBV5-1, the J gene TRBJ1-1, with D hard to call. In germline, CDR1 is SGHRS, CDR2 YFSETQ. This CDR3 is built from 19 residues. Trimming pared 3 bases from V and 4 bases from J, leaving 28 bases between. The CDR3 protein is CASSSPSISGAHTPTEAFF. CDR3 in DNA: TGCGCCAGCAGCTCCCCCTCGATTTCGGGAGCGCATACCCCCACTGAAGCTTTCTTT.

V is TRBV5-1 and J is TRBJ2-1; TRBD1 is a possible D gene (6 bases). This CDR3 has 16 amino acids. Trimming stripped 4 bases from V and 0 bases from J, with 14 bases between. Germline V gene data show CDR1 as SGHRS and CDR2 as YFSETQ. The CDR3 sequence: CASSGPGQSSYNEQFF. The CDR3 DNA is TGCGCCAGCAGCGGGCCGGGACAAAGCTCCTACAATGAGCAGTTCTTC.

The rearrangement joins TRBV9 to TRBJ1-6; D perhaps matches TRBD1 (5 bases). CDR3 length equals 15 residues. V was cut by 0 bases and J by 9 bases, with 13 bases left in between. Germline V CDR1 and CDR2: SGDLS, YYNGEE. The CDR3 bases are TGTGCCAGCAGCGTAGAGGAGCGGGGGAGTTCACCCCTCCACTTT. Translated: CASSVEERGSSPLHF.

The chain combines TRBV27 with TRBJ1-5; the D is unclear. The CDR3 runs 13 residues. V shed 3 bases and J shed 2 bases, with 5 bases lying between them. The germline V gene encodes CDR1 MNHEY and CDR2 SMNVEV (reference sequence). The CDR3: CASSFSGNQPQHF. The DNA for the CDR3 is TGTGCCAGCAGTTTCTCGGGCAATCAGCCCCAGCATTTT.

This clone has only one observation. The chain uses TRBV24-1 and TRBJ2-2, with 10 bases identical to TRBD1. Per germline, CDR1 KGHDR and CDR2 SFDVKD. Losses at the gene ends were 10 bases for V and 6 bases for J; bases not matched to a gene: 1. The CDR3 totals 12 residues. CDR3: CATGTGAGELFF. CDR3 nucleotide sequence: TGTGCCACGGGGACAGGGGCCGGGGAGCTGTTTTTT.

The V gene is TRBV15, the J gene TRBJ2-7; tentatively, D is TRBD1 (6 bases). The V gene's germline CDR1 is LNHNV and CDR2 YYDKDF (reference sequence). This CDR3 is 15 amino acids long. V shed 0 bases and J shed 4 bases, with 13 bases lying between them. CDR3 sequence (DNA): TGTGCCACCAGCAGAGACCGGGACATCCCGTACGAGCAGTACTTC. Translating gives CATSRDRDIPYEQYF.

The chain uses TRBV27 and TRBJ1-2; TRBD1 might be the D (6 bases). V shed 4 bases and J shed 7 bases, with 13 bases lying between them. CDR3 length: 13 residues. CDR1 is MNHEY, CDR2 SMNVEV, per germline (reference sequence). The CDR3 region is CASSSTGRGGYTF. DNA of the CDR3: TGTGCCAGCAGTTCCACAGGGAGGGGTGGCTACACCTTC.

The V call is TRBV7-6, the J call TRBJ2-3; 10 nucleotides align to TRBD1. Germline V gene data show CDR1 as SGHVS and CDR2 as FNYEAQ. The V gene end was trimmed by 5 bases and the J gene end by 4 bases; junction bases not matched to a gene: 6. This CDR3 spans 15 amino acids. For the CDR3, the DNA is TGTGCCAGCAGCAAACGACAGGGGGCGGCAGATACGCAGTATTTT. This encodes CASSKRQGAADTQYF.

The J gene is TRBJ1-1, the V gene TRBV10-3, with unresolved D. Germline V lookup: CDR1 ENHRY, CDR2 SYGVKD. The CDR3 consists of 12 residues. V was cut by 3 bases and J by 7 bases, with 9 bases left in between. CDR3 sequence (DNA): TGTGCCATCAGTGATTCGGGGATTGAAGCTTTCTTT. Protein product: CAISDSGIEAFF.

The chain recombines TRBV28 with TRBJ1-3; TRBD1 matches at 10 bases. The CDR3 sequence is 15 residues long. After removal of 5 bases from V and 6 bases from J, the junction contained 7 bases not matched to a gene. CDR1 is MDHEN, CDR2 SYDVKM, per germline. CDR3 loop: CASSSLGQGENTIYF. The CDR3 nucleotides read TGTGCCAGCAGTAGCCTCGGACAGGGGGAAAACACCATATATTTT.